Below, 5 T cell receptor beta chains from the same sample are listed, as sequenced in a study of OX40 agonist ivuxolimab in advanced cancers. The library relied on the immunoSEQ multiplex PCR assay. Not all clones reach the TCRdb copy of this immuneACCESS table, which keeps in-frame sequences only. Checked studies attribute under half of the gap to unresolved V genes and leave the rest unexplained. The table for this sample lists some 150,000 clones; 93% of them were counted only once. The ten largest make up roughly 1% of the sample. The material was CD4+ or CD8+ T cells sorted from blood, obtained in a trial of the OX40 agonist ivuxolimab. Receptors were obtained from an adult with an advanced solid tumor such as melanoma, head and neck, liver or kidney cancer.

V gene TRBV5-6 combines with J gene TRBJ1-1; no clear D gene. This CDR3 has 13 amino acids. Trimming left V 1 base short and J 0 bases short, with 4 bases between. Germline V CDR1 and CDR2: SGHDT, YYEEEE. CDR3 loop: CASSLSLNTEAFF. CDR3 nucleotides: TGTGCCAGCAGCTTGAGCCTGAACACTGAAGCTTTCTTT.

V usage is TRBV6-6 and J usage is TRBJ1-3; D unresolved. Germline CDR1 is MNHNY and CDR2 is SVGAGI (reference sequence). CDR3 length equals 12 residues. The germline V and J ends were trimmed by 8 bases and 4 bases, with 9 bases remaining between them. Here the CDR3 reads CASRSPGNTIYF. CDR3 sequence (DNA): TGTGCCAGCCGAAGCCCCGGAAACACCATATATTTT.

In nucleotides, the CDR3 is TGTGCCAGCAGCTTAGGGGCGGGACACAGACAAGAGACCCAGTACTTC. It translates to CASSLGAGHRQETQYF. The chain links TRBV7-9 to TRBJ2-5, with D perhaps assigned TRBD1 or TRBD2 (6 bases each). This CDR3 is 16 amino acids long. Trimming shortened V by 1 base and J by 2 bases, and 14 bases separated the two germline ends. In germline, CDR1 is SEHNR, CDR2 FQNEAQ (reference sequence).

The chain recombines TRBV4-1 with TRBJ2-2; perhaps D is TRBD1 or TRBD2 (5 bases each). Trimming shortened V by 1 base and J by 2 bases, and 14 bases separated the two germline ends. CDR1 is MGHRA, CDR2 YSYEKL, per germline. The CDR3 covers 17 residues. The CDR3 is CASSQALGAANTGELFF. CDR3 nucleotides: TGCGCCAGCAGCCAAGCCCTCGGGGCAGCCAACACCGGGGAGCTGTTTTTT.

The V and J genes are TRBV7-2 and TRBJ1-1; D perhaps matches TRBD1 (5 bases). This CDR3 has 16 amino acids. V was cut by 4 bases and J by 6 bases, with 21 bases left in between. Looked up from germline, CDR1 is SGHTA and CDR2 is FQGNSA. As DNA, the CDR3 is TGTGCCAGCAGCTCACCGGGCCTGACGGGGGGGGCTGAAGCTTTCTTT. Residues: CASSSPGLTGGAEAFF.